This TCR beta chain was sequenced during a study of cytomegalovirus exposure and HLA in healthy donors (dated by TCRdb to the late 2010s). Background for the entire study: In an earlier analysis of roughly 500 of the donors, less than 350 Gb of sequence data and 90 million to 120 million unique TCR beta sequences from about 179 million T cells were reported. The genetic ancestry cluster associated with self-reported Caucasian donors included 81% of the roughly 410 genotyped donors. Class I and class II HLA loci were covered by the typing at four-digit resolution. Typing coverage varied by locus: about 620-630 donors for A, B, C, DRB1 and DQB1; roughly 560 for DQA1; over 600 for DPA1; 450 to 480 for DPB1. Donor age, sex, ethnicity and CMV serostatus were compiled together with the repertoire data. In a later analysis, previously published TCR beta repertoires from several hundred donors were re-analyzed and high-resolution HLA genotyping was added so that TCR occurrence patterns could be studied. The later analysis used no new phenotypic data to find candidate immune exposures, relying instead on TCR beta sequences and their occurrence across donors. The study was designed to test whether signatures of past pathogen exposure could be identified by cataloging public T cell receptors. Besides the first cohort of some 670 subjects, a separate validation cohort made up of over 100 different subjects was used. Every discovery cohort repertoire had been produced on one sequencing platform. The study used immunosequencing to profile the T cell repertoires of 600 to 850 subjects and linked those repertoires to cytomegalovirus serostatus. Approximately 300 gigabases of sequencing data and around 85 million unique TCR sequences made up an early release that covered fewer than 650 HLA-typed donors. Among around 400 genotyped donors of the cohort, an average of 235,054 unique TCR beta nucleotide sequences were sequenced per donor, roughly 20% of them non-productive. Genome-wide SNP genotypes for about 55% of the 666 donors were used in a later genetic analysis, which treated that subset as a discovery cohort. High-throughput TCR immunosequencing, statistical association of individual TCRs with disease status, and machine learning were combined to predict cytomegalovirus infection status. Four or five DR-DQ haplotypes were handled as single units for association and clustering because linkage in the cohort was strong. To decide whether each TCR beta V gene segment behaved as functional or pseudogenic, an earlier analysis of some 540 of the donors relied on high-throughput TCR beta sequencing.

V ends up 4 bases short and J 7 bases short, with an unmatched junction base count of 7. From cysteine to phenylalanine, the CDR3 is 14 amino acids long. Only the CDR3 DNA is retained, 42 bases long and in frame from the first base. The germline V gene specifies SGHRS as CDR1 and YFSETQ as CDR2. A remark on this clone: Its antigen is still unknown. Base qualities are not at hand, and no much larger clone is one base apart.

In total, approximately 690 healthy bone marrow donors made up the cohort. At the time of sampling, every cohort member was nominally healthy, though immune exposures that went unrecorded were likely present. The donor was CMV seropositive and was included in the group of 250 to 350 seropositive cohort members. Every donor gave a peripheral blood sample, and the peripheral blood mononuclear cells from that sample were used for TCR beta sequencing. The Qiagen DNeasy Blood Extraction Kit was used to extract genomic DNA from the blood cell samples. The investigation overall reported the following: A later genetic analysis reported fewer N-insertions in productive TCRs among donors in an Asian-associated ancestry cluster than the approximately 670-donor mean. A later analysis associated 16,951 TCR beta sequences with specific HLA alleles at a false discovery rate of 0.05. Because counts were too low, about 17 rarely observed V segments, including chromosome 9 orphons, were excluded from the earlier analysis of 587 of the donors. An earlier analysis of several hundred of the donors showed that most TCR beta V segments appeared in productive rearrangements either about 87% or about 30% of the time, which broadly matched IMGT annotations. The presence/absence analyses assumed that sequencing depth was roughly uniform across donors, and that assumption may not be true. The 87-base-pair reads could not distinguish some IMGT-functional V segments, including TRBV6-2 and TRBV6-3, so those segments were excluded. HLA typing was unavailable for some donors at each locus, so association tests used only the typed subset. A further reported finding was that TCR beta sequences accurately predicted the HLA-A and HLA-B alleles for most subjects in the first cohort. Compared with equally common non-associated chains, HLA-associated TCR beta chains in a later analysis were more clonally expanded and had lower generation probabilities. Only TCR beta chains were sequenced in this cohort, and the absence of alpha or paired-chain data limited detectable features. In a later analysis, several top co-occurrence clusters were reported to appear linked to parvovirus B19, influenza, CMV and Epstein-Barr virus. In a later genetic analysis, a missense DCLRE1C variant was associated with V-gene and J-gene trimming of TCR beta chains, and the association was replicated in an independent cohort. Correlated functional status among segregating V segments might reflect linkage disequilibrium, but an unknown experimental factor could not be ruled out. Across donors, most TCR sequences were observed very rarely, whereas some public TCRs were present in many individuals. The sequencing pipeline was judged likely to have produced a cluster of highly shared sequence variants as a technical artifact. A total of fewer than 200 TCR beta chains were listed by the study as associated with cytomegalovirus. According to a later analysis, most CMV-associated TCR beta chains appeared to be HLA-restricted, and the HLA associations seemed to be driven largely by CMV exposure. For the cohort, immune exposure information was limited to CMV serostatus. The classifier was reported to diagnose cytomegalovirus status with high specificity and sensitivity in both the original cohort and the validation cohort. In a later analysis, the rate of TCR association differed among HLA loci, with DRB1 alleles having the most associated TCRs and HLA-C alleles having the fewest. Strong co-occurrence of HLA alleles, especially DR and DQ, made assigning TCR associations to individual alleles difficult. Three of the identified cytomegalovirus-associated TCR beta chains were confirmed in vitro to be specific for cytomegalovirus antigens. The authors suggested that the approach could potentially be generalized to other disease states and immunological phenotypes.

Libraries were made using the immunoSEQ multiplex PCR assay. For the multiplex PCR, a mixture combining 60 forward primers for TCR Vbeta segments and 13 reverse primers for TCR Jbeta segments was used. Amplification of the CDR3 region of rearranged TCR beta genes was performed with a multiplex PCR assay on genomic DNA. On the Illumina HiSeq System, the amplified TCR beta libraries were sequenced as 87-base-pair reads. For the original study's pipeline: A later analysis counted about 80 million unique TCR beta chains across the 666 repertoires, and roughly 10 million of these chains were shared by at least two donors. To remove PCR and sequencing errors, raw reads were error-corrected and collapsed into unique sequences using a nearest-neighbor algorithm that merged closely related sequences. CDR3 sequences were aligned to IMGT reference sequences to assign V, D and J gene segments. For a sequence to be retained, at least a six-nucleotide match to both a V gene segment and a J gene segment was required. A rearrangement was called productive if the CDR3 had no stop codons and remained in frame with V and J, and every other rearrangement was called non-productive. CDR3 was defined by IMGT convention, running from the second conserved V-encoded cysteine to the conserved J-encoded phenylalanine. In an earlier analysis of around 570 of the donors, sequences lacking an unambiguous match to a single V gene segment were excluded. An earlier analysis of approximately 590 of the donors called V segments functional above 56.7% productive rearrangements and segregating when the between-donor standard deviation exceeded 5%. To diagnose cytomegalovirus status from the catalog of TCR beta chain sequences, a statistical classification framework was built. V and J gene assignment, in a later analysis, came from comparing TCR nucleotide sequences with IMGT/GENE-DB human TR gene sequences. In a later analysis, CDR3 sequences and most-parsimonious VDJ recombination scenarios were assigned using the TCRdist pipeline. In a later analysis, each TCR beta chain was defined by its CDR3 amino acid sequence together with its V-gene family, and reads lacking a unique V-gene family were excluded. A later analysis removed 550 to 650 highly shared, low-generation-probability nucleotide sequences to deal with suspected cross-contamination and a sequencing artifact. For each public chain, a later analysis derived a clonal expansion index from normalized ranks of inferred template counts within each repertoire. A later analysis computed generation probabilities with a VDJ recombination model fitted to out-of-frame rearrangements, and checked the results against IGoR. Hypergeometric tests were used in a later analysis to score TCR-TCR, TCR-HLA and TCR-CMV co-occurrence, with a repertoire-size bias correction applied to the TCR pairs. A later analysis estimated false discovery rates by permuting HLA or CMV assignments 20 times. In a later analysis, co-occurring TCRs were grouped with DBSCAN, and TCRdist sequence similarity was added when clustering was performed within HLA-allele-positive subsets. Repertoires with fewer than 30,000 or more than 120,000 public chains, plus five repertoires with anomalous nucleotide sharing, were excluded from co-occurrence clustering. Entries here come from immuneACCESS through TCRdb and include only in-frame sequences with V and J called. Some clones fail to appear in such tables; in the studies checked, an unresolved V gene covers under half of the shortfall, and the cause of the remainder is unknown. From that table come the V and J calls and clone size; the DNA was used to work out D and trimming. Present in this sample are approximately 150,000 clones, roughly 77% of which were seen just once. The ten largest clones capture over 9% of the sample.

The chain is assembled from TRBV5-1 and TRBJ2-2; TRBD1 fits 7 bases in the junction. What was sequenced was PBMCs. This TCR was sampled from a man between 18 and 35 years old in good health and CMV-seropositive. The DNA reads as follows: TGCGCCAGCAGCCCGGGACAGAAGGACGGGGAGCTGTTTTTT. Its product reads: CASSPGQKDGELFF. The CDR3, completed at both ends by the reference TRBV5-1 and TRBJ2-2 genes, gives the full variable domain KAGVTQTPRYLIKTRGQQVTLSCSPISGHRSVSWYQQTPGQGLQFLFEYFSETQRNKGNFPGRFSGRQFSNSRSEMNVSTLELGDSALYLCASSPGQKDGELFFGEGSRLTVL.